These 12 T cell receptor beta chains originate from one sample sequenced in a study of T-cell memory formation after mild COVID-19. TCRdb itself ran the 5' RACE reads through MiXCR, one entry per CDR3 protein. This sample carries about 560,000 distinct CDR3 sequences, roughly 18% of them seen once, and the ten largest clones take about 11%. The sample comprised PBMCs or a T cell subset sorted from them (not recorded which). These receptors originate from an adult woman who had mild COVID-19 (a few samples of this study predate the infection). Cell type and time point are not known.

Many counts were recorded for this clonotype. The V call is TRBV7-2, the J call TRBJ2-1; D is perhaps TRBD1 or TRBD2 (6 bases each). Trimming left V 7 bases short and J 9 bases short, with 13 bases between. The CDR3 sequence is 12 residues long. The germline V gene has CDR1 SGHTA and CDR2 FQGNSA. CDR3: CASNLEGGEQFF. The CDR3 DNA sequence: TGTGCCAGCAACCTAGAGGGGGGTGAGCAGTTCTTC.

This clonotype was observed a few times. The gene calls are TRBV12-3 or TRBV12-4 and TRBJ2-5; 11 nucleotides agree with TRBD2. V dropped 3 bases and J dropped 4; count of bases not matched to a gene: 7. This CDR3 contains 16 residues. CDR3 loop: CASSFGLAGGRETQYF. The CDR3 bases are TGTGCCAGCAGTTTTGGGCTAGCGGGGGGTCGAGAGACCCAGTACTTC.

The sample holds a few counts of this clonotype. V is TRBV4-2 and J is TRBJ2-7, with 8 bases matching TRBD1. The germline V gene encodes CDR1 LGHNA and CDR2 YNFKEQ. The trim removed 1 base at V and 4 bases at J, leaving 6 bases unmatched. This CDR3 is 15 amino acids long. CDR3 protein: CASSQGTGIRYEQYF. CDR3 nucleotides: TGTGCCAGCAGCCAAGGGACAGGGATCCGGTACGAGCAGTACTTC.

Here the CDR3 reads CASSQEGVGVETQYF. The CDR3 DNA follows: TGTGCCAGCAGCCAAGAAGGGGTCGGGGTCGAGACCCAGTACTTC. The chain couples TRBV4-2 to TRBJ2-5, with D possibly called TRBD1 or TRBD2 (5 bases each). Trimming shortened V by 0 bases and J by 5 bases, and 13 bases separated the two germline ends. The CDR3 extends over 15 amino acids. Per germline, CDR1 LGHNA and CDR2 YNFKEQ.

The chain combines TRBV5-1 with TRBJ2-7, with a possible D match to TRBD1 (6 bases). The CDR3 has 17 amino acids. Trimming pared 3 bases from V and 0 bases from J, leaving 19 bases between. Per the germline V gene, CDR1 is SGHRS and CDR2 is YFSETQ. The CDR3 sequence: CASSCEGCSDSSYEQYF. DNA for the CDR3: TGCGCCAGCAGCTGTGAAGGGTGTTCGGACAGCTCCTACGAGCAGTACTTC.

The rearrangement links TRBV15 to TRBJ2-1; D not resolved. Germline CDR1 is LNHNV and CDR2 is YYDKDF (reference sequence). This CDR3 contains 14 residues. Trimming left V 0 bases short and J 7 bases short, with 10 bases between. CDR3 sequence reads: CATSRDRAANEQFF. The DNA of the CDR3 is TGTGCCACCAGCAGAGATAGAGCTGCTAATGAGCAGTTCTTC. Variable domain in full (rest from reference TRBV15 and TRBJ2-1): DAMVIQNPRYQVTQFGKPVTLSCSQTLNHNVMYWYQQKSSQAPKLLFHYYDKDFNNEADTPDNFQSRRPNTSFCFLDIRSPGLGDTAMYLCATSRDRAANEQFFGPGTRLTVL.

This clonotype was counted ten times or more. The chain joins TRBV29-1 to TRBJ2-3, with D possibly matching TRBD2 (5 bases). The CDR3 is 15 amino acids. Germline CDR1 is SQVTM and CDR2 is ANQGSEA. V gave up 3 bases and J gave up 2 bases, with 15 bases separating them. CDR3 coding DNA: TGCAGCGTTGACGGGGAGCGGAAATACACAGATACGCAGTATTTT. As protein: CSVDGERKYTDTQYF.

This clonotype occurred many times. The rearrangement joins TRBV24-1 to TRBJ2-7; D is ambiguous. The CDR3 has 15 residues. CDR1 is KGHDR, CDR2 SFDVKD, per germline. Trimming removed 4 bases from V and 6 bases from J, with 18 bases in between. CDR3: CATSDPGGTLGEQYF. The CDR3 DNA reads as TGTGCCACCAGTGACCCCGGTGGTACTCTTGGCGAGCAGTACTTC.

On this clonotype itself: One base away lies a much larger clone, so this may be a sequencing read error. The chain joins TRBV29-1 to TRBJ2-7, with TRBD1 as a possible D gene (5 bases). Germline CDR1 SQVTM, CDR2 ANQGSEA. CDR3 size: 12 residues. CDR3 bases: TGCAGAGTTGACAGTGGAACCTACGAGCAGTACTTC. It codes for CRVDSGTYEQYF.

The chain links TRBV10-3 to TRBJ2-1; 11 bases line up with TRBD2. V shed 3 bases, J shed 4 bases, and the junction held 5 bases outside the gene matches. CDR3 length: 16 residues. Germline CDR1 and CDR2: ENHRY and SYGVKD. In nucleotides, the CDR3 is TGTGCCATCAGTGATCAGCTAGCGGGGGGATACAATGAGCAGTTCTTC. This encodes CAISDQLAGGYNEQFF.

V is TRBV24-1 and J is TRBJ2-2, with D hard to call. CDR1 and CDR2 (germline): KGHDR, SFDVKD. Trimming stripped 4 bases from V and 5 bases from J, with 7 bases between. This CDR3 spans 13 amino acids. The CDR3 reads CATSEGWTGELFF. The CDR3 DNA is TGTGCCACCAGTGAAGGGTGGACCGGGGAGCTGTTTTTT.

V is TRBV7-8 and J is TRBJ2-3, with TRBD2 matching 13 bases. The CDR3 totals 18 residues. The J segment lost 0 bases and the V segment lost 5 bases, leaving 8 bases of the junction unmatched. The germline gives CDR1 SGHVS, CDR2 FQNEAQ. The CDR3 coding sequence is TGTGCCAGCAGCATGGGACTAGCGGGGCTTACTAGCACAGATACGCAGTATTTT. Encoded protein: CASSMGLAGLTSTDTQYF.